What follows is one TCR beta chain and its context. The antigen is undetermined. Samples each yielded at least 5 micrograms of total RNA. The data were taken from a study of blood T cells in healthy people across ages. Overall study findings and caveats: Among long-lived donors, naive CD4+ cells were more numerous and diversity higher than in aged donors. Estimates of total diversity, which came from one million sequenced T cells, were considered to be underestimates.

Combining a sample-barcoded 5' primer with a J-beta primer mix, a second PCR ran for 7 to 11 cycles. TCRdb fed the 5' RACE reads into MiXCR, producing one record per CDR3 protein. The data show 1.5 million or so distinct CDR3 sequences, approximately 40% seen once. Per germline, CDR1 DFQATT and CDR2 SNEGSKA (reference sequence). The V gene end was trimmed by 3 bases and the J gene end by 5 bases; junction bases not matched to a gene: 13. The CDR3 runs 16 residues. The chain combines TRBV20-1 with TRBJ2-1, with 7 bases aligning to TRBD2. This TCR was recovered from a woman younger than 35 in good health. The sequencing input was blood. The CDR3 DNA sequence: TGCAGTGCTAGGGGAGCGGGACCTAGGGACCACAATGAGCAGTTCTTC. This encodes CSARGAGPRDHNEQFF.